This TCR beta chain was identified during a study of PD-L1 blockade in urothelial cancer. This CDR3 comprises 14 residues. The V gene lost 1 base and the J gene lost 1 base, with 4 bases spanning the gap. The germline gives CDR1 SEHNR, CDR2 FQNEAQ (reference sequence). This table comes from immunoSEQ multiplex PCR, and its TCRdb copy is limited to in-frame clones, with some not included. Here the sample spans about 95,000 clones, roughly 90% being singletons. Noted time point: pretreatment peripheral blood. Patient disease was locally advanced or metastatic urothelial carcinoma. The rearrangement links TRBV7-9 to TRBJ2-2, with no clear D. The sequences come from PBMCs, collected around atezolizumab (anti-PD-L1) treatment. The source of this sequence is a man aged 60-69 years with urothelial cancer. This CDR3 reads CASSLGLNTGELFF. The CDR3 DNA follows: TGTGCCAGCAGCTTAGGTCTGAACACCGGGGAGCTGTTTTTT.